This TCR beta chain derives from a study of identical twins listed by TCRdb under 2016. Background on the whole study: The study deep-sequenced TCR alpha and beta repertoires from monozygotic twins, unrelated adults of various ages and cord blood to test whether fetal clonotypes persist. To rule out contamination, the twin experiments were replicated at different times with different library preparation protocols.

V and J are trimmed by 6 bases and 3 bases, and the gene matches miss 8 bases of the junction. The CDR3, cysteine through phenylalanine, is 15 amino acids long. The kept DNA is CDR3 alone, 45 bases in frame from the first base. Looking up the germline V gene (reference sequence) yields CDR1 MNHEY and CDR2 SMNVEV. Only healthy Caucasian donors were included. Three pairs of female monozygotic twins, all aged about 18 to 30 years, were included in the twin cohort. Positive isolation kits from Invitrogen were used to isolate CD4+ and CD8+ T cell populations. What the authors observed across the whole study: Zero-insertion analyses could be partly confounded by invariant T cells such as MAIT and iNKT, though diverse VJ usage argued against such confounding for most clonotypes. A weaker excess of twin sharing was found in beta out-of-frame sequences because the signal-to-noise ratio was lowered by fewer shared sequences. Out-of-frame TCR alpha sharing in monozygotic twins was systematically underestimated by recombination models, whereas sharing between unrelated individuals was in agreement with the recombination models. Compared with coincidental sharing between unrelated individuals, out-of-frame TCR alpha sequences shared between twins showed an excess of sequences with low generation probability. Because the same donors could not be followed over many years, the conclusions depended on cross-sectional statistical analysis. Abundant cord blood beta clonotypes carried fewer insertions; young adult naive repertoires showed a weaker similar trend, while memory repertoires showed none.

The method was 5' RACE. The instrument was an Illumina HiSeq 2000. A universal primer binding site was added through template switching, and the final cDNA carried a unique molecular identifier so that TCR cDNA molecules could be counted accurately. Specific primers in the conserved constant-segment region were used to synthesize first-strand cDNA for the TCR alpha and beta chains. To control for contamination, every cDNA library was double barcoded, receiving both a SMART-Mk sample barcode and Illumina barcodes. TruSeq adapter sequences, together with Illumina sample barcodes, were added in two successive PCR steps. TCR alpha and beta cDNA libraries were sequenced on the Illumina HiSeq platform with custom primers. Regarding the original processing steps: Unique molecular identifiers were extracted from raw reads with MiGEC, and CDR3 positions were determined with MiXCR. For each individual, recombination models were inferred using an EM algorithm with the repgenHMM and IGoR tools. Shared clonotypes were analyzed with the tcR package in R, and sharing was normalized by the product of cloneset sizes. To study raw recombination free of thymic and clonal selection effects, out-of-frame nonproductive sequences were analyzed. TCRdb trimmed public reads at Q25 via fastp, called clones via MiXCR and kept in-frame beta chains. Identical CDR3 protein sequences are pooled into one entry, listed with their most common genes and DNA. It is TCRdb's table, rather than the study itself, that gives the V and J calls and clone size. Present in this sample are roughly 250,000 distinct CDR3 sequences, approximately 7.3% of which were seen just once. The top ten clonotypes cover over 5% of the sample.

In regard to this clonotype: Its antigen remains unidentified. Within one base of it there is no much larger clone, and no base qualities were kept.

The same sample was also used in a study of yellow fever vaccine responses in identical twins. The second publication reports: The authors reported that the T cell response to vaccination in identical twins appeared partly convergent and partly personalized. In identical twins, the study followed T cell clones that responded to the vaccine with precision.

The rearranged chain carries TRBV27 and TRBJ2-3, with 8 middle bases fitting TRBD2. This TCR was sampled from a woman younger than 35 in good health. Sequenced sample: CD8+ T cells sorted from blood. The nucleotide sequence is TGTGCCAGCAGCTTTAGCGGGATAGTTACAGATACGCAGTATTTT. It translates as CASSFSGIVTDTQYF.